This T cell receptor beta chain is from a study of T-cell reconstitution after alpha-beta-depleted transplantation in children. Using unique molecular identifiers, the investigators prepared the TCRbeta library. In TCRdb, the PCR reads were re-called with MiXCR into one record per CDR3 protein. The table includes 800,000 to 1,000,000 distinct CDR3 sequences, around 30% detected once. In this sample, this clonotype turned up a few times. Its antigen is unknown. Study-level findings and limits: Where alpha-beta T cells came from about two months after transplant was reportedly several hundred expanded graft clones. A year post-transplant, T-cell counts and diversity derived mostly from newly produced T cells. In some patients, recipient T cells and intrathymic progenitors surviving conditioning explained high day-60 diversity.

The material was PBMCs, mostly from graft donor cells, obtained 360 days after TCRalphabeta/CD19-depleted stem cell transplant. The clonotype comes from a boy under two years old who had a stem cell transplant for SCID, so the T cells may come from the graft donor.

CDR3 in DNA: TGCGCCAGCGGAGAAGGACTAGCTCCCGATGAGCAGTTCTTC. Its protein product is CASGEGLAPDEQFF. The chain recombines TRBV5-1 with TRBJ2-1; 8 nucleotides agree with TRBD2. The V and J ends lost 7 bases and 8 bases, in that order; junction bases with no gene match: 11. CDR1 SGHRS and CDR2 YFSETQ come from the germline V gene. This CDR3 is 14 amino acids long. The whole variable domain, filled in from reference TRBV5-1 and TRBJ2-1, reads KAGVTQTPRYLIKTRGQQVTLSCSPISGHRSVSWYQQTPGQGLQFLFEYFSETQRNKGNFPGRFSGRQFSNSRSEMNVSTLELGDSALYLCASGEGLAPDEQFFGPGTRLTVL.